This T cell receptor (beta chain) was retrieved from a study of blood T cell repertoires in COVID-19. Study-level background: COVID-19 samples collected from the United States, Italy and Spain covered acute and convalescent phases.

This clone came up many times. Per the germline V gene, CDR1 is SGHDT and CDR2 is YYEEEE. This CDR3 spans 16 amino acids. Trimming removed 0 bases at V and 2 bases at J, with 12 bases between. Profiled with immunoSEQ multiplex PCR; TCRdb holds only in-frame clones, not every one. The table includes 200,000 to 250,000 clones, roughly four fifths detected once. Sequenced: peripheral blood. This TCR was sampled from a woman in her thirties or forties with acute or convalescent COVID-19. The chain joins TRBV5-6 to TRBJ2-1; weak D call: TRBD2 (6 bases). The CDR3 coding sequence is TGTGCCAGCAGCTTGGACGGCGGGGCCACCTACAATGAGCAGTTCTTC. Residues: CASSLDGGATYNEQFF.